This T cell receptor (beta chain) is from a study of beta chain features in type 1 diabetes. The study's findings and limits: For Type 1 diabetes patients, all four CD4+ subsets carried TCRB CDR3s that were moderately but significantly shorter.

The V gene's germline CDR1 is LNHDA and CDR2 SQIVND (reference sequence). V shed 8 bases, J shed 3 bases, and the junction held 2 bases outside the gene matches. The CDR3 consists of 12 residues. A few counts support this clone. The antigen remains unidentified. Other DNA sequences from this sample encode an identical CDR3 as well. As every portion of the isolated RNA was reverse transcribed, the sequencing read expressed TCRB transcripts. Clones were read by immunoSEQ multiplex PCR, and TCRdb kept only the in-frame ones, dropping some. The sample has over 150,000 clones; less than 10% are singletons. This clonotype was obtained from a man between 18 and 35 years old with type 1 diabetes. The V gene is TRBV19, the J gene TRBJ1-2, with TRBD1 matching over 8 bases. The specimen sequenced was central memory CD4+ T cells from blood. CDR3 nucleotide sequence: TGTGCCAGTTCGGACAGGGACTATGGCTACACCTTC. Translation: CASSDRDYGYTF.